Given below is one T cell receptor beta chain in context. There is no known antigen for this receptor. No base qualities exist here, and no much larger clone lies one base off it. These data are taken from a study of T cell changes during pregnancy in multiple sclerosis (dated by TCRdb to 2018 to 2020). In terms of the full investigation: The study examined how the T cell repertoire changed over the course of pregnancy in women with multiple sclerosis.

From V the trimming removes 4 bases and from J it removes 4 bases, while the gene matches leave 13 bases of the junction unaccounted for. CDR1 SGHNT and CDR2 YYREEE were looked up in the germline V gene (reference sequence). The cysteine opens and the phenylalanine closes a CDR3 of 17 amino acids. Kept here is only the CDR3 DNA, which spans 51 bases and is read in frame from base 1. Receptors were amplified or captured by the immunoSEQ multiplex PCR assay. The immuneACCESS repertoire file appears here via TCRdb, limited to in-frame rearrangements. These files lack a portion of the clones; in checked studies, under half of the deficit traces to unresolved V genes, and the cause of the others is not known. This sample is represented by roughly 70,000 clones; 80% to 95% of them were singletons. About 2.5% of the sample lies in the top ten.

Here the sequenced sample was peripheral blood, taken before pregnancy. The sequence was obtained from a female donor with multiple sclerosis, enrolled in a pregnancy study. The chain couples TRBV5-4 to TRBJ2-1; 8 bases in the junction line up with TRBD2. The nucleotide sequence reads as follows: TGTGCCAGCAGCGGGGGGGGAGGGCTAGCGGGTTACAATGAGCAGTTCTTC. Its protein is CASSGGGGLAGYNEQFF.